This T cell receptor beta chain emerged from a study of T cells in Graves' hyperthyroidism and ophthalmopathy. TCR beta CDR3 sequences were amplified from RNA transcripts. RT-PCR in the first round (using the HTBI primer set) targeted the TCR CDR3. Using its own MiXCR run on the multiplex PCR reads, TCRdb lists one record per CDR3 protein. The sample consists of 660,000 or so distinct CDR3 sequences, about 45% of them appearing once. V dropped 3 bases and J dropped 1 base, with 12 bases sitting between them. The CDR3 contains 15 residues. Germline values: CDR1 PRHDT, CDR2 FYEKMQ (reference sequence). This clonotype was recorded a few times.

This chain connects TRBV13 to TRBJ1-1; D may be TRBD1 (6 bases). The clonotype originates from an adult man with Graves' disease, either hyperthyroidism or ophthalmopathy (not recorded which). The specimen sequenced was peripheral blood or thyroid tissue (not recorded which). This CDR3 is CASSFPGTRNTEAFF. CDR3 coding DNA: TGTGCCAGCAGCTTTCCCGGGACACGGAACACTGAAGCTTTCTTT.